This is a list of T cell receptor beta chains from one sample in a study of graft-versus-host responses after intestinal transplantation. The assay was immunoSEQ multiplex PCR, and TCRdb's table has in-frame clones only and misses some. Of just under 100,000 clones listed, around 90% are singletons. The specimen comprised PBMCs, sampled 450 to 480 days after intestinal transplant. Receptor source: a human patient who received an intestinal transplant, so some T cells may come from the graft donor. Each CDR3 is given with its conserved first and last residue. The order of the fields is D gene, CDR3 length, V gene, J gene, clone size, CDR3 protein, CDR3 DNA. The D gene is left open where the match is weak. Expanded clones are given a class, and other clones once, few, many or no size at all.

-	12	TRBV5-6	TRBJ1-2	-	CASSASNYGYTF	TGTGCCAGCAGCGCCTCTAACTATGGCTACACCTTC
-	14	TRBV7-8	TRBJ1-1	once	CASSSPQGNTEAFF	TGTGCCAGCAGCTCCCCCCAGGGGAACACTGAAGCTTTCTTT
TRBD1	16	TRBV13	TRBJ1-2	-	CASSLGRDRGSRGYTF	TGTGCCAGCAGCTTAGGGAGGGACAGGGGGTCGCGGGGCTACACCTTC
TRBD1	15	TRBV6-1	TRBJ1-5	-	CASSANTGGNQPQHF	TGTGCCAGCAGTGCCAATACAGGGGGCAATCAGCCCCAGCATTTT
-	14	TRBV18	TRBJ1-1	-	CASELIEKNTEAFF	TGTGCCAGCGAACTCATAGAGAAGAACACTGAAGCTTTCTTT
-	15	TRBV7-6	TRBJ2-5	-	CASRAGQYSQETQYF	TGTGCCAGCAGGGCGGGACAGTACTCTCAAGAGACCCAGTACTTC
-	11	TRBV6-6	TRBJ2-1	-	CASSYSHEQFF	TGTGCCAGCAGTTACTCACATGAGCAGTTCTTC
-	12	TRBV5-1	TRBJ1-6	few	CASSYQDSPLHF	TGCGCCAGCAGCTACCAGGATTCACCCCTCCACTTT
-	11	TRBV7-6	TRBJ2-7	-	CASSSAREQYF	TGTGCCAGCAGCTCGGCCCGCGAGCAGTACTTC
-	13	TRBV9	TRBJ1-1	-	CASSGWPNTEAFF	TGTGCCAGCAGCGGATGGCCGAACACTGAAGCTTTCTTT
-	12	TRBV6-1	TRBJ2-1	-	CASSEASNEQFF	TGTGCCAGCAGTGAAGCGAGTAATGAGCAGTTCTTC
-	13	TRBV10-3	TRBJ2-7	-	CAIKGETPYEQYF	TGTGCCATCAAGGGGGAAACCCCCTACGAGCAGTACTTC
-	12	TRBV7-2	TRBJ2-7	once	CASSLGGVEQYF	TGTGCCAGCAGCTTAGGAGGGGTCGAGCAGTACTTC
-	14	TRBV19	TRBJ1-3	-	CATLGHYSGNTIYF	TGTGCCACTCTAGGGCACTACTCTGGAAACACCATATATTTT
TRBD1	14	TRBV9	TRBJ1-2	-	CASSGNTGGYGYTF	TGTGCCAGCAGCGGAAATACAGGGGGGTATGGCTACACCTTC
-	15	TRBV9	TRBJ1-3	-	CASSAQQGGGNTIYF	TGTGCCAGCAGCGCCCAACAGGGAGGTGGAAACACCATATATTTT
-	13	TRBV19	TRBJ1-6	-	CASRGSYNSPLHF	TGTGCCAGTAGGGGCTCCTATAATTCACCCCTCCACTTT
-	11	TRBV25-1	TRBJ2-7	-	CASSEFVEQYF	TGTGCCAGCAGTGAATTTGTCGAGCAGTACTTC
-	12	TRBV5-6	TRBJ1-1	-	CASSGDSTEAFF	TGTGCCAGCAGTGGGGATTCCACTGAAGCTTTCTTT
-	16	TRBV2	TRBJ2-1	-	CASSGGYRGARNEQFF	TGTGCCAGCAGTGGGGGTTATCGGGGGGCCCGAAATGAGCAGTTCTTC
-	13	TRBV7-9	TRBJ1-6	-	CATSQGSGSPLHF	TGTGCCACCTCCCAGGGAAGCGGGTCACCCCTCCACTTT
TRBD1	14	TRBV6-4	TRBJ1-5	-	CAGISDRRNQPQHF	TGTGCCGGCATTTCGGACAGGCGCAATCAGCCCCAGCATTTT
-	14	TRBV6-5	TRBJ1-5	-	CASSPGPRNQPQHF	TGTGCCAGCAGCCCGGGACCGAGGAATCAGCCCCAGCATTTT
TRBD2	14	TRBV11-2	TRBJ2-7	-	CASSSGGLLYEQYF	TGTGCCAGCAGCTCGGGAGGGCTACTCTACGAGCAGTACTTC
TRBD1	14	TRBV29-1	TRBJ2-1	-	CSVGDRGSYNEQFF	TGCAGCGTCGGGGACAGGGGATCCTACAATGAGCAGTTCTTC
TRBD2	13	TRBV6-4	TRBJ2-1	-	CASSKTSGVEQFF	TGTGCCAGCAGTAAAACTAGCGGGGTTGAGCAGTTCTTC
TRBD2	13	TRBV5-4	TRBJ2-3	-	CASSGGATDTQYF	TGTGCCAGCTCGGGGGGGGCCACAGATACGCAGTATTTT
TRBD1	17	TRBV7-8	TRBJ1-6	-	CASSHQGTGLYNSPLHF	TGTGCCAGCAGCCATCAGGGGACAGGGCTCTATAATTCACCCCTCCACTTT
-	17	TRBV2	TRBJ1-2	-	CASTSPLDGVANYGYTF	TGTGCCAGCACTAGTCCCCTGGACGGAGTGGCTAACTATGGCTACACCTTC
TRBD1	16	TRBV18	TRBJ1-1	-	CASSLAWSGGRTEAFF	TGTGCCAGCTCCCTAGCCTGGTCAGGGGGCAGGACTGAAGCTTTCTTT
-	15	TRBV11-2	TRBJ2-1	-	CASSTTDSNYNEQFF	TGTGCCAGCAGTACGACAGATTCGAACTACAATGAGCAGTTCTTC
-	14	TRBV9	TRBJ1-1	-	CASSARHANTEAFF	TGTGCCAGCAGCGCCCGACACGCGAACACTGAAGCTTTCTTT
TRBD2	19	TRBV6-4	TRBJ2-1	-	CASSDDGRAAGGAYNEQFF	TGTGCCAGCAGTGACGACGGCAGGGCTGCGGGGGGCGCCTACAATGAGCAGTTCTTC
-	14	TRBV6-6	TRBJ2-2	-	CASSPMGVAGELFF	TGTGCCAGCAGCCCCATGGGGGTGGCCGGGGAGCTGTTTTTT
-	12	TRBV6-1	TRBJ1-1	-	CASSTRGGGAFF	TGTGCCAGCAGTACGAGGGGGGGAGGCGCTTTCTTT
TRBD1	14	TRBV29-1	TRBJ2-7	-	CSVLSGQLAYEQYF	TGCAGCGTGCTCTCGGGACAGCTCGCCTACGAGCAGTACTTC
TRBD1	16	TRBV11-2	TRBJ2-2	-	CASSLGTGGLAGELFF	TGTGCCAGCAGCTTAGGGACAGGGGGCTTGGCCGGGGAGCTGTTTTTT
-	13	TRBV7-6	TRBJ2-5	-	CASSLGVASIQYF	TGTGCCAGCAGCTTAGGGGTAGCGTCTATCCAGTACTTC
TRBD2	17	TRBV4-1	TRBJ2-1	-	CASSQERGTSGKPEQFF	TGCGCCAGCAGCCAAGAGCGGGGGACTAGCGGCAAACCGGAGCAGTTCTTC
TRBD1	13	TRBV5-1	TRBJ2-7	-	CASSRDRVYEQYF	TGCGCCAGCAGCCGGGACAGGGTGTACGAGCAGTACTTC
TRBD1	13	TRBV19	TRBJ2-7	-	CASSTGTDYEQYF	TGTGCCAGTAGCACCGGGACAGACTACGAGCAGTACTTC
TRBD1	12	TRBV29-1	TRBJ1-2	once	CSAPGGGYGYTF	TGCAGCGCACCAGGGGGCGGGTATGGCTACACCTTC
TRBD2	16	TRBV4-1	TRBJ2-7	-	CASSHGIRGDPYEQYF	TGCGCCAGCAGCCACGGAATTCGGGGGGATCCTTACGAGCAGTACTTC
-	14	TRBV7-8	TRBJ1-2	-	CASSLGTGSRGYTF	TGTGCCAGCAGCTTAGGAACCGGATCTCGTGGCTACACCTTC
TRBD1	15	TRBV6-4	TRBJ2-2	-	CASSDTGANTGELFF	TGTGCCAGCAGTGATACAGGGGCGAACACCGGGGAGCTGTTTTTT
-	13	TRBV5-1	TRBJ1-6	-	CASRVGVDSPLHF	TGCGCCAGCAGGGTTGGGGTTGATTCACCCCTCCACTTT
TRBD1	17	TRBV18	TRBJ1-5	-	CASSPNGQGRNNQPQHF	TGTGCCAGCTCACCAAATGGACAGGGGAGAAATAACCAGCCCCAGCATTTT
TRBD2	16	TRBV7-2	TRBJ2-5	once	CASSLGLAGHQETQYF	TGTGCCAGCAGCCTAGGACTAGCGGGTCACCAAGAGACCCAGTACTTC
-	14	TRBV5-1	TRBJ2-7	-	CASSPQTDPSEQYF	TGCGCCAGCAGCCCCCAGACTGACCCCTCCGAGCAGTACTTC
TRBD1	15	TRBV5-8	TRBJ1-3	-	CASSLWTGGGNTIYF	TGTGCCAGCAGCTTGTGGACAGGGGGCGGAAACACCATATATTTT
TRBD1	14	TRBV6-7	TRBJ2-7	-	CASSYRTGGDEQYF	TGTGCCAGCAGTTATCGGACAGGCGGAGACGAGCAGTACTTC